Given below is one T cell receptor beta chain in context. Its cognate antigen is unknown. The data derive from a study of T cell responses to AZD1222 COVID-19 vaccine. The study's findings and limits: An increase in Spike-specific TCR breadth and depth was observed after two AZD1222 doses. Reportedly, close to half of spike-specific TCRs are directed against unmutated variant regions. Spike regions recognized by vaccine-associated CD4 TCRs spanned the protein, led by 160-218 and 743-854.

Here immunoSEQ multiplex PCR was the method, and the copy in TCRdb shows in-frame clones only, minus some. This table has 90,000 to 120,000 clones, about 90% appearing once. Germline CDR1 is MRHNA and CDR2 is SNTAGT. V lost 5 bases, J lost 0 bases, and 3 bases stayed unmatched. This CDR3 contains 15 residues. J is TRBJ2-2 and V is TRBV6-4; 7 nucleotides match TRBD1. The specimen comprised peripheral blood, sampled 28 days after the second AZD1222 dose. The TCR comes from an adult who received the AZD1222 COVID-19 vaccine. DNA for the CDR3: TGTGCCAGCAGTCCCCAGGGGGCGAACACCGGGGAGCTGTTTTTT. This sequence encodes CASSPQGANTGELFF.